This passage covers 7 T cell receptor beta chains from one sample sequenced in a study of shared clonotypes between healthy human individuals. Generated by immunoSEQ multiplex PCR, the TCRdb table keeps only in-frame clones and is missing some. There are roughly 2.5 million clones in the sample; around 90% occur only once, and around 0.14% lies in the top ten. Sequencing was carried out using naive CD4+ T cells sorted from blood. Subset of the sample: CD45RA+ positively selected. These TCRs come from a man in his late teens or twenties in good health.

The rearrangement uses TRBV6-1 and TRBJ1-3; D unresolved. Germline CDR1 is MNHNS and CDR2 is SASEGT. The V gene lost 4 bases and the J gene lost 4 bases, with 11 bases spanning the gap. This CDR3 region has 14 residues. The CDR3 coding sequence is TGTGCCAGCAGTGCCCTCAGTGCAGGAAACACCATATATTTT. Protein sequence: CASSALSAGNTIYF.

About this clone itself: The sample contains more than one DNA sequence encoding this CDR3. The CDR3 reads CASSPGSGNQPQHF. DNA of the CDR3: TGCGCCAGCAGCCCAGGGTCAGGCAATCAGCCCCAGCATTTT. This chain links TRBV5-1 with TRBJ1-5; D perhaps matches TRBD1 (5 bases). Between the trimmed V and J ends, which lost 4 bases and 2 bases, there was a span of 10 bases. The CDR3 is made up of 14 amino acids. Per the germline V gene, CDR1 is SGHRS and CDR2 is YFSETQ.

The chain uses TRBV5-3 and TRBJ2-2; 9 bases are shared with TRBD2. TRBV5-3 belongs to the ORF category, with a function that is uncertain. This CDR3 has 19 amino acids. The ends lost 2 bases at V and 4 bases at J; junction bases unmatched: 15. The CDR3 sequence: CARSFKGLALLQRTGELFF. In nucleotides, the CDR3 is TGTGCCAGAAGCTTCAAGGGACTAGCTTTGCTTCAACGCACCGGGGAGCTGTTTTTT.

The CDR3 coding sequence is TGTGCCAGCATTAAAACAGGGATGAACACTGAAGCTTTCTTT. Translation: CASIKTGMNTEAFF. This chain connects TRBV7-9 to TRBJ1-1, with D possibly TRBD1 on 6 matching bases. Germline CDR1 SEHNR, CDR2 FQNEAQ (reference sequence). This CDR3 is built from 14 residues. V lost 7 bases to trimming and J lost 0 bases, with 12 bases between them.

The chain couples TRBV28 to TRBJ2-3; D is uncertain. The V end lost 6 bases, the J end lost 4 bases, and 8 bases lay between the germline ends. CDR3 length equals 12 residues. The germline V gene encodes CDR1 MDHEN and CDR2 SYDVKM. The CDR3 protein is CASSVDPDTQYF. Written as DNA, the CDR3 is TGTGCCAGCAGCGTGGACCCAGATACGCAGTATTTT.

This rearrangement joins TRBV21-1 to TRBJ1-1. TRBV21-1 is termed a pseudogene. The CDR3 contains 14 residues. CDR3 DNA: TGTGCCAGCAACAGAGGGAGGTCGCCCACTGAAGCTTTCTTT. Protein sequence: CASNRGRSPTEAFF.

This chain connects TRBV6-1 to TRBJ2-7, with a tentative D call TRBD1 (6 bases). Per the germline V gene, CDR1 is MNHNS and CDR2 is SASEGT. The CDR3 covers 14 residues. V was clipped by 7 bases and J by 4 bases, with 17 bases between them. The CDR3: CASNLQGLGYEQYF. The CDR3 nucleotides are TGTGCCAGCAATCTCCAGGGGCTGGGGTACGAGCAGTACTTC.